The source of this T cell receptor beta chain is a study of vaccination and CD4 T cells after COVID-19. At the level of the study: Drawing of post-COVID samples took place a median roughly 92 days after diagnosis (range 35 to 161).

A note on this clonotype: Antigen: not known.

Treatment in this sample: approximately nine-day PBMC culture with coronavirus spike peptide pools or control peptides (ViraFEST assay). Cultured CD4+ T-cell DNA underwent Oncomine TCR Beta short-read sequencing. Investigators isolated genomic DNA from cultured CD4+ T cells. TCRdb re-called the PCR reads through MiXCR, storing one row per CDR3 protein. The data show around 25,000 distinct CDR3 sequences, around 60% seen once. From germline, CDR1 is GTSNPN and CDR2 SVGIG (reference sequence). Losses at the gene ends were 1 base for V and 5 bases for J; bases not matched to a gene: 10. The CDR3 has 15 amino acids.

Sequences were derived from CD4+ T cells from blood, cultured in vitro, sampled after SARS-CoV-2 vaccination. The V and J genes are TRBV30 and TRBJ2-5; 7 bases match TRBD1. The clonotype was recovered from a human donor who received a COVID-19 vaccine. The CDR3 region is CAWSGGTGVRETQYF. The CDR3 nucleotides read TGTGCCTGGAGTGGGGGTACAGGGGTTCGGGAGACCCAGTACTTC.